The table lists the clone carrying this TCR beta chain with many counts. Its antigen is unidentified. The data originate from a study of regulatory T cells in long-lasting Graves disease. The authors built TCR beta libraries using iRepertoire HTBI primers and Arm-PCR of CDR3 regions. TCRdb used MiXCR to reprocess the multiplex PCR reads, holding one entry per CDR3 protein. Here the sample spans about 520,000 distinct CDR3 sequences, about 11% being singletons. The germline CDR1 and CDR2 sequences are SNHLY and FYNNEI. The CDR3 sequence is 16 residues long. Trimming took 4 bases from V and 0 from J, leaving 15 bases between them. The sample's time point: newly diagnosed GD, antithyroid drugs for less than 3 months. PBMC RNA served as the TCR library source. Overall study results and limits: No thyroid tissue was studied; the work used peripheral blood only.

These same records also appear under a second study, on T cells in Graves' hyperthyroidism and ophthalmopathy. That source adds: Clonotypes that were expanded in thyroid above 0.001 mostly appeared in blood too. It was a median roughly six months before onset that the model predicted ophthalmopathy.

The source was peripheral blood mononuclear cells (PBMCs), collected at new diagnosis, from a patient treated with antithyroid drugs. This TCR came from a woman aged 25 to 39 with Graves disease. The V call is TRBV2, the J call TRBJ1-1; TRBD1 is a possible D gene (6 bases). CDR3 sequence: CASSVKQGRMNTEAFF. The DNA for the CDR3 is TGTGCCAGCAGTGTTAAACAGGGACGCATGAACACTGAAGCTTTCTTT.